These 9 T cell receptor beta chains were all obtained from the same sample, sequenced in a study of shared clonotypes between healthy human individuals. Using immunoSEQ multiplex PCR, the repertoire was profiled, and TCRdb retains in-frame clones only, with some absent. Of about 2 million clones detected, roughly 94% appear once; the ten largest clones hold around 1.2%. CD8 cells classed as naive were CD45RO-negative and positively selected for CCR7, excluding terminally differentiated effector memory CD45RA+ cells. The sequencing input was naive CD8+ T cells sorted from blood. Receptors originate from a man between 18 and 29 years old in good health.

This chain uses TRBV4-2 with TRBJ2-2; TRBD2 is a possible D gene (6 bases). Germline CDR1 LGHNA, CDR2 YNFKEQ. V was trimmed by 2 bases and J by 5 bases, leaving 9 bases between them. The CDR3 length is 14 residues. CDR3 protein: CASSQPLATGELFF. The CDR3 coding sequence is TGTGCCAGCAGCCAACCTCTAGCGACCGGGGAGCTGTTTTTT.

This sequence joins TRBV4-3 and TRBJ2-2; the match to TRBD2 covers 14 bases. This CDR3 spans 20 amino acids. The germline gives CDR1 LGHNA, CDR2 YSLEER. The junction had 10 bases not matched to a gene; V was cut back by 1 base and J by 3 bases. CDR3 DNA sequence: TGCGCCAGCAGCCAAGTTTGGGGACTAGCGGGAGTCGGGGACACCGGGGAGCTGTTTTTT. As protein: CASSQVWGLAGVGDTGELFF.

The chain carries TRBV19 and TRBJ1-1; the match to TRBD1 covers 8 bases. There are 14 residues in the CDR3. Germline-derived CDR1 and CDR2 are LNHDA and SQIVND (reference sequence). Germline trimming cut 5 bases from V and 4 bases from J; bases unmatched to any gene: 6. The CDR3 region is CASSPTGESTEAFF. The CDR3 coding sequence is TGTGCCAGTAGTCCGACAGGGGAGTCCACTGAAGCTTTCTTT.

The chain links TRBV5-1 to TRBJ2-1; D gene unclear. The V and J ends lost 0 bases and 8 bases respectively, with 12 bases between them. CDR3 length: 14 residues. Germline-derived CDR1 and CDR2 are SGHRS and YFSETQ. The CDR3 reads CASSLVGLEHEQFF. The CDR3 DNA reads TGCGCCAGCAGCTTGGTTGGCCTGGAACATGAGCAGTTCTTC. Using reference TRBV5-1 and TRBJ2-1 for the parts outside the CDR3, the full variable domain is KAGVTQTPRYLIKTRGQQVTLSCSPISGHRSVSWYQQTPGQGLQFLFEYFSETQRNKGNFPGRFSGRQFSNSRSEMNVSTLELGDSALYLCASSLVGLEHEQFFGPGTRLTVL.

CDR3 sequence: CAWSPTLAGGPDTQYF. In nucleotides, the CDR3 is TGTGCCTGGAGTCCCACACTAGCGGGAGGACCAGATACGCAGTATTTT. The chain links TRBV30 to TRBJ2-3; TRBD2 matches at 12 bases. Trimming cost V 2 bases and J 4 bases; bases outside gene matches: 7. The CDR3 runs 16 residues. From germline, CDR1 is GTSNPN and CDR2 SVGIG (reference sequence).

Turning to this clone: The sample carries other DNA sequences with the same CDR3. J is TRBJ2-7 and V is TRBV19; D is unclear. The length of the CDR3 is 11 residues. CDR1 and CDR2 from the germline V gene are LNHDA and SQIVND (reference sequence). Trimming removed 4 bases at V and 4 bases at J, with 5 bases between. CDR3 residues: CASSSDYEQYF. The CDR3 DNA reads as TGTGCCAGTAGTAGCGATTACGAGCAGTACTTC.

The chain joins TRBV5-4 to TRBJ2-2; D gene uncertain. The length of the CDR3 is 15 residues. Germline V gene lookup returns CDR1 SGHNT and CDR2 YYREEE (reference sequence). V was pared by 4 bases and J by 1 base, with 11 bases between. The CDR3: CASSPVGMNTGELFF. Written as DNA, the CDR3 is TGTGCCAGCAGCCCTGTGGGAATGAACACCGGGGAGCTGTTTTTT.

The V and J genes are TRBV7-9 and TRBJ2-5; TRBD1 matches 9 bases. The ends lost 2 bases at V and 4 bases at J; junction bases unmatched: 5. Germline V gene lookup returns CDR1 SEHNR and CDR2 FQNEAQ (reference sequence). CDR3 length equals 15 residues. CDR3 residues: CASSLPDRGGETQYF. The CDR3 DNA is TGTGCCAGCAGCTTACCGGACAGGGGAGGAGAGACCCAGTACTTC.

This chain links TRBV28 with TRBJ2-6, with 7 positions matching TRBD2. V lost 1 base to trimming and J lost 2 bases; unmatched junction nucleotides: 11. The CDR3 covers 19 residues. Germline CDR1 MDHEN, CDR2 SYDVKM. The CDR3 region has the DNA TGTGCCAGCAGTTTATTCAGGGACTACGACTATCCTGGGGCCAACGTCCTGACTTTC. Translated: CASSLFRDYDYPGANVLTF.